This TCR beta chain stems from a study of cytomegalovirus exposure and HLA in healthy donors. Researchers ran the PCR with 60 Vbeta and 13 Jbeta primers. Using immunoSEQ multiplex PCR, the repertoire was profiled, and TCRdb retains in-frame clones only, with some absent. Of more than 95,000 clones listed, around 81% were seen once; the top ten hold under 4%. Trimming pared 5 bases from V and 6 bases from J, leaving 9 bases between. Per the germline V gene, CDR1 is SGHTA and CDR2 is FQGNSA. CDR3 length: 12 residues. The chain carries TRBV7-2 and TRBJ2-3; D unresolved. The sequenced sample was PBMCs. The clonotype was recovered from a woman under 40 in good health and CMV-seronegative. The CDR3 loop is CASSNYLDTQYF. The DNA for the CDR3 is TGTGCCAGCAGCAACTACTTGGATACGCAGTATTTT.